The 24 T cell receptor beta chains below were found in one sample sequenced in a study of PD-L1 blockade in urothelial cancer. The time point is: pretreatment peripheral blood. Repertoires were generated with immunoSEQ multiplex PCR, while TCRdb's copy carries only in-frame clones and drops some. The sample shows under 100,000 clones, 90% of them seen only once. The starting material was PBMCs, obtained around atezolizumab (anti-PD-L1) treatment. Receptor source: a man aged 55 to 70 with urothelial cancer.

V usage is TRBV30 and J usage is TRBJ1-3; D may be TRBD1 (5 bases). V was pared by 5 bases and J by 0 bases, with 11 bases between. Germline V gene sequence: CDR1 GTSNPN, CDR2 SVGIG (reference sequence). The CDR3 totals 14 residues. Written as DNA, the CDR3 is TGTGCCTGGGGGGGGGACGTCTCTGGAAACACCATATATTTT. Translated: CAWGGDVSGNTIYF.

The chain employs TRBV7-9 and TRBJ2-1; 7 nucleotides align to TRBD2. Germline V gives CDR1 SEHNR, CDR2 FQNEAQ (reference sequence). CDR3 length: 17 residues. Germline trimming cut 5 bases from V and 0 bases from J; bases unmatched to any gene: 10. The CDR3 here is CASSPPASGSSYNEQFF. In DNA, the CDR3 is TGTGCCAGCAGCCCACCAGCTAGCGGAAGCTCCTACAATGAGCAGTTCTTC.

V gene TRBV30 combines with J gene TRBJ2-7; 10 bases map to TRBD1. In germline, CDR1 is GTSNPN, CDR2 SVGIG (reference sequence). This CDR3 contains 15 residues. Germline trimming cut 1 base from V and 6 bases from J; bases unmatched to any gene: 9. The CDR3: CAWSAPKTGGREQYF. The DNA for the CDR3 is TGTGCCTGGAGTGCACCCAAGACAGGGGGCCGCGAGCAGTACTTC.

CDR3 sequence: CASSLARDREGLPLIYGYTF. CDR3 nucleotide sequence: TGCGCCAGCAGCTTGGCTCGGGACAGGGAAGGCCTCCCCCTCATTTATGGCTACACCTTC. This rearrangement joins TRBV5-1 to TRBJ1-2; TRBD1 matches 9 bases. CDR3 length equals 20 residues. After removal of 0 bases from V and 5 bases from J, the junction contained 20 bases not matched to a gene. CDR1 and CDR2 from the germline V gene are SGHRS and YFSETQ.

The genes are TRBV5-4 and TRBJ1-2; D is unclear. This CDR3 is built from 15 residues. V was shortened by 4 bases and J by 5 bases, with 18 bases between the two germline ends. Germline lookup yields CDR1 SGHNT and CDR2 YYREEE (reference sequence). The CDR3 nucleotides are TGTGCCAGCAGCCCATGGCGTGACGTCGGGTATGGCTACACCTTC. Its translation is CASSPWRDVGYGYTF.

This chain uses TRBV19 with TRBJ1-6, with 11 bases that match TRBD1. This CDR3 has 18 amino acids. J lost 2 bases, V lost 9 bases, and 12 bases had no gene match. Germline V gene sequence: CDR1 LNHDA, CDR2 SQIVND (reference sequence). The CDR3 here is CASGPGQGEGTYNSPLHF. CDR3 DNA sequence: TGTGCCAGCGGACCGGGACAGGGGGAAGGGACCTATAATTCACCCCTCCACTTT.

This clone was counted a single time. The genes are TRBV5-1 and TRBJ2-3, with TRBD2 matching 10 bases. The CDR3 is 18 amino acids. Germline V gene lookup returns CDR1 SGHRS and CDR2 YFSETQ. The J segment lost 0 bases and the V segment lost 2 bases, leaving 9 bases of the junction unmatched. The CDR3 region is CASSLMGLASSSTDTQYF. The CDR3 DNA sequence: TGCGCCAGCAGCTTAATGGGACTAGCGAGCTCTAGCACAGATACGCAGTATTTT.

The chain uses TRBV7-9 and TRBJ1-1; D is undetermined. Germline assignment: CDR1 SEHNR and CDR2 FQNEAQ (reference sequence). This CDR3 is 13 amino acids long. The V gene lost 6 bases and the J gene lost 0 bases, with 8 bases spanning the gap. CDR3 nucleotide sequence: TGTGCCAGCAGTCGTGAGATGAACACTGAAGCTTTCTTT. Amino acids: CASSREMNTEAFF.

This clone was counted only a few times. The chain carries TRBV7-9 and TRBJ1-2; no firm D call. Per germline, CDR1 SEHNR and CDR2 FQNEAQ (reference sequence). This CDR3 has 12 residues. V lost 6 bases and J lost 4, with 9 bases in between. The CDR3 coding sequence is TGTGCCAGCAGACCCGACACCTATGGCTACACCTTC. Protein: CASRPDTYGYTF.

The sample holds one count of this clone. The CDR3 region is CASSDRDSGQGNQPQHF. DNA of the CDR3: TGTGCCAGCAGTGATCGGGACTCCGGGCAGGGCAATCAGCCCCAGCATTTT. The chain has TRBV6-4 and TRBJ1-5, with a weak D call TRBD1 (5 bases). Per the germline V gene, CDR1 is MRHNA and CDR2 is SNTAGT. Trimming took off 3 bases at V and 2 bases at J, with 17 bases between the two ends. This CDR3 is 17 amino acids long.

The chain links TRBV7-8 to TRBJ1-5, with 10 bases lining up with TRBD1. With 4 bases clipped from V and 6 bases from J, the junction kept 6 bases outside the gene matches. CDR1 is SGHVS, CDR2 FQNEAQ, per germline. The CDR3 covers 15 residues. This CDR3 is CASSSGTGVSQPQHF. CDR3 DNA sequence: TGTGCCAGCAGCTCCGGGACAGGGGTGAGTCAGCCCCAGCATTTT.

The chain couples TRBV11-1 to TRBJ2-1; no clear D gene. This CDR3 is 14 amino acids long. V gave up 5 bases and J gave up 4 bases, with 12 bases separating them. Germline CDR1 is SGHAT and CDR2 is FQDESV (reference sequence). The CDR3 coding sequence is TGTGCCAGCAGCCTATCCTTTCCTTACAATGAGCAGTTCTTC. Protein: CASSLSFPYNEQFF.

The chain links TRBV6-5 to TRBJ2-5; the match to TRBD2 covers 12 bases. V was pared by 5 bases and J by 4 bases, with 5 bases of the junction left unmatched. The germline V gene has CDR1 MNHEY and CDR2 SVGAGI. The CDR3 totals 15 residues. The CDR3 reads CASSPSGGAGETQYF. DNA for the CDR3: TGTGCCAGCAGTCCTAGCGGGGGGGCAGGAGAGACCCAGTACTTC.

The chain carries TRBV30 and TRBJ2-2; TRBD2 matches at 11 bases. Germline CDR1 reads GTSNPN; CDR2 reads SVGIG (reference sequence). The CDR3 has 18 amino acids. The V gene end was trimmed by 0 bases and the J gene end by 3 bases; junction bases not matched to a gene: 9. The CDR3 DNA sequence: TGTGCCTGGAGTGTCCCCGCGACTAGCGGGATGTACACCGGGGAGCTGTTTTTT. It specifies CAWSVPATSGMYTGELFF.

The chain carries TRBV28 and TRBJ2-7, with 10 nucleotides matching TRBD1. V gave up 3 bases and J gave up 5 bases; unmatched junction bases: 4. The CDR3 totals 14 residues. The V gene's germline CDR1 is MDHEN and CDR2 SYDVKM. The chain's CDR3 is CASSLDRGGDEQYF. The DNA for the CDR3 is TGTGCCAGCAGTTTGGACAGGGGGGGAGACGAGCAGTACTTC.

The J gene is TRBJ1-1, the V gene TRBV5-5; no definite D call. The V gene lost 0 bases and the J gene lost 7 bases, with 10 bases spanning the gap. The CDR3 covers 13 residues. The germline gives CDR1 SGHKS, CDR2 YYEKEE (reference sequence). The chain's CDR3 is CASSLVRGGEAFF. The CDR3 nucleotides read TGTGCCAGCAGCTTGGTCCGCGGAGGTGAAGCTTTCTTT.

The rearrangement joins TRBV5-1 to TRBJ2-3; 10 bases map to TRBD1. The CDR3 is made up of 18 amino acids. Germline V lookup: CDR1 SGHRS, CDR2 YFSETQ. The J segment lost 4 bases and the V segment lost 1 base, leaving 12 bases of the junction unmatched. CDR3: CASSLNRRDRGSPDTQYF. Here the CDR3 DNA reads TGCGCCAGCAGCTTGAATCGACGGGACAGGGGAAGCCCAGATACGCAGTATTTT.

The V and J genes are TRBV5-4 and TRBJ2-3, with a tentative D call TRBD2 (6 bases). This CDR3 spans 16 amino acids. The germline V and J ends were trimmed by 3 bases and 2 bases, with 16 bases remaining between them. Germline CDR1 reads SGHNT; CDR2 reads YYREEE (reference sequence). CDR3 loop: CASSSASSGPTDTQYF. The CDR3 coding sequence is TGTGCCAGCAGCTCCGCCTCGAGCGGGCCCACAGATACGCAGTATTTT.

The V call is TRBV5-1, the J call TRBJ2-3, with 7 bases matching TRBD1. The CDR3 runs to 14 residues. The V gene end was trimmed by 4 bases and the J gene end by 2 bases; junction bases not matched to a gene: 4. Germline V gives CDR1 SGHRS, CDR2 YFSETQ. This chain's CDR3 is CASSQGQFTDTQYF. The CDR3 DNA is TGCGCCAGCAGCCAGGGACAGTTCACAGATACGCAGTATTTT.

V is TRBV19 and J is TRBJ2-1; 8 positions match TRBD2. The CDR3 runs to 15 residues. Losses at the gene ends were 3 bases for V and 4 bases for J; bases not matched to a gene: 5. Germline lookup yields CDR1 LNHDA and CDR2 SQIVND (reference sequence). The CDR3 protein is CASSISLAVYNEQFF. The CDR3 DNA follows: TGTGCCAGTAGTATCTCACTAGCGGTTTACAATGAGCAGTTCTTC.

The V gene is TRBV29-1, the J gene TRBJ2-5; 8 bases agree with TRBD1. This CDR3 contains 14 residues. V trimming: 0 bases; J trimming: 11 bases; junction bases outside the gene matches: 11. Germline assignment: CDR1 SQVTM and CDR2 ANQGSEA. The DNA for the CDR3 is TGCAGCGTTGAAGATCGGACAGGGTTGGGTGAGCAGTACTTC. The encoded protein is CSVEDRTGLGEQYF.

This chain joins TRBV19 and TRBJ2-2, with 11 positions matching TRBD2. The CDR3 extends over 16 amino acids. CDR1 and CDR2 (germline): LNHDA, SQIVND (reference sequence). With 5 bases clipped from V and 1 base from J, the junction kept 3 bases outside the gene matches. This CDR3 reads CASSGTSGGNTGELFF. The CDR3 DNA reads TGTGCCAGTAGTGGCACTAGCGGGGGGAACACCGGGGAGCTGTTTTTT.

CDR3 bases: TGCGCCAGCAGCTATCAGGGGAGTAGCACAGATACGCAGTATTTT. This codes for CASSYQGSSTDTQYF. The chain joins TRBV5-1 to TRBJ2-3, with a tentative D call TRBD1 (6 bases). This CDR3 has 15 residues. Germline CDR1 is SGHRS and CDR2 is YFSETQ. The V gene lost 3 bases and the J gene lost 0 bases, with 11 bases spanning the gap.

This chain joins TRBV19 and TRBJ1-5; the D gene is possibly TRBD1 (5 bases). This CDR3 has 13 amino acids. Per germline, CDR1 LNHDA and CDR2 SQIVND (reference sequence). Trimming shortened V by 3 bases and J by 4 bases, and 7 bases separated the two germline ends. The CDR3: CASSIGGNQPQHF. In nucleotides, the CDR3 is TGTGCCAGTAGTATTGGGGGGAATCAGCCCCAGCATTTT. The whole variable domain, remainder taken from reference TRBV19 and TRBJ1-5, is DGGITQSPKYLFRKEGQNVTLSCEQNLNHDAMYWYRQDPGQGLRLIYYSQIVNDFQKGDIAEGYSVSREKKESFPLTVTSAQKNPTAFYLCASSIGGNQPQHFGDGTRLSIL.